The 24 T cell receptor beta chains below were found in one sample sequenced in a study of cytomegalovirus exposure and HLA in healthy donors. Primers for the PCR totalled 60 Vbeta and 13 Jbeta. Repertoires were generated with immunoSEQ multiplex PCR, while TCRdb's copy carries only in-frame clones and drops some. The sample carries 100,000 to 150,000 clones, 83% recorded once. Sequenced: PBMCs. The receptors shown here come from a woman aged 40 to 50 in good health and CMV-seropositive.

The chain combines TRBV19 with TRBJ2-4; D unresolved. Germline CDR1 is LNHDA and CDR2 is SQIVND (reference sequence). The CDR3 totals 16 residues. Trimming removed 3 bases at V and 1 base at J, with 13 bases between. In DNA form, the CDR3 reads TGTGCCAGTAGTATGGTCGGAGAACGGGCCAAAAACATTCAGTACTTC. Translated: CASSMVGERAKNIQYF.

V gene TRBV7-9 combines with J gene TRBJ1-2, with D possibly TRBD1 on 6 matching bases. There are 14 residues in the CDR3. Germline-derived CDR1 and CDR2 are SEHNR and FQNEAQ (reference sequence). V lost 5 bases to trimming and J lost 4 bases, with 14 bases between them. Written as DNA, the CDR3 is TGTGCCAGCAGCCCAAAGGACAGTGGCTATGGCTACACCTTC. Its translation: CASSPKDSGYGYTF.

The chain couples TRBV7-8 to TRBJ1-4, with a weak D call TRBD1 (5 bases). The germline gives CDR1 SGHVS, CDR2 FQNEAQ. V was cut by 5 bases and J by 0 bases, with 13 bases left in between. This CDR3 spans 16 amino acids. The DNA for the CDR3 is TGTGCCAGCAGCATGGCGGGGCATGCAACTAATGAAAAACTGTTTTTT. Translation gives CASSMAGHATNEKLFF.

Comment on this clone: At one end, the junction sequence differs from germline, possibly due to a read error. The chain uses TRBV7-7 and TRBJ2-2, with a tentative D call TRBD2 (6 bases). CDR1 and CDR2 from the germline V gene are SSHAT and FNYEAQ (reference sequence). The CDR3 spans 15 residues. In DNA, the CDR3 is TGTGCTAGCAGCTCAATAGCGGTTAACACCGGGGAGCTGTTTTTT. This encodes CASSSIAVNTGELFF.

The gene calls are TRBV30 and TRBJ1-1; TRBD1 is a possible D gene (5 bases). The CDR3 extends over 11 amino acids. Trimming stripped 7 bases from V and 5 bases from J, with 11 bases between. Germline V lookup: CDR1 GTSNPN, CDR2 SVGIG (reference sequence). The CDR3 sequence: CAFGGRTEAFF. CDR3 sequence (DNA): TGTGCCTTTGGGGGGAGAACTGAAGCTTTCTTT.

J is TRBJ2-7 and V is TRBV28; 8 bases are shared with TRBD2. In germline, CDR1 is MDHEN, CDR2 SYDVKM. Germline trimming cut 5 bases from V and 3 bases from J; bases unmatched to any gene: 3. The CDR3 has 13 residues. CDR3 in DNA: TGTGCCAGCAGTCCCGGGGGGGTCTACGAGCAGTACTTC. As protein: CASSPGGVYEQYF. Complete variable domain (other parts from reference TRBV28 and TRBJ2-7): DVKVTQSSRYLVKRTGEKVFLECVQDMDHENMFWYRQDPGLGLRLIYFSYDVKMKEKGDIPEGYSVSREKKERFSLILESASTNQTSMYLCASSPGGVYEQYFGPGTRLTVT.

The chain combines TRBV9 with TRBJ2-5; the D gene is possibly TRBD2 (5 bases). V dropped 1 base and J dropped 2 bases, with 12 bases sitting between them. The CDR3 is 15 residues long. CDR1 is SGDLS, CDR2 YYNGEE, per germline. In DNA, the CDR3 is TGTGCCAGCAGCGTAATGGCTAGCTTGCAAGAGACCCAGTACTTC. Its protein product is CASSVMASLQETQYF.

CDR3 bases: TGTGCCAGCAGTTTATCGAGACAGTACCAAGAGACCCAGTACTTC. This translates into CASSLSRQYQETQYF. The J gene is TRBJ2-5, the V gene TRBV27; perhaps TRBD1 as D (5 bases). V shed 0 bases and J shed 0 bases, with 8 bases lying between them. The CDR3 has 15 amino acids. Germline loops: CDR1 MNHEY, CDR2 SMNVEV (reference sequence).

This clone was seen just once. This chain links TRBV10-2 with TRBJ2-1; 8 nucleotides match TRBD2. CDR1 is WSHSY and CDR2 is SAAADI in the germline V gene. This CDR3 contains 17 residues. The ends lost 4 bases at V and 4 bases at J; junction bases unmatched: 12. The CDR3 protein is CASSGWGSGRRYNEQFF. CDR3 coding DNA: TGCGCCAGCAGTGGGTGGGGGAGCGGGAGACGATACAATGAGCAGTTCTTC.

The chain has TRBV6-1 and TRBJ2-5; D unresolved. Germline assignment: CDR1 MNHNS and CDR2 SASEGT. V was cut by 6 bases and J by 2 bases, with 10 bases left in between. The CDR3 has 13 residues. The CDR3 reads CASRLPIQETQYF. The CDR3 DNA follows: TGTGCCAGCAGACTACCAATACAAGAGACCCAGTACTTC.

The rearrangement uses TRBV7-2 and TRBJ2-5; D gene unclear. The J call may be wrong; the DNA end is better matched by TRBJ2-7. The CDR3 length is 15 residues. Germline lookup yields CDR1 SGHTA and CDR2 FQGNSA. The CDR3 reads CASSPPLSQLYEQYF. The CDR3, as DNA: TGTGCCAGCAGCCCACCTTTATCACAGTTATACGAGCAGTACTTC.

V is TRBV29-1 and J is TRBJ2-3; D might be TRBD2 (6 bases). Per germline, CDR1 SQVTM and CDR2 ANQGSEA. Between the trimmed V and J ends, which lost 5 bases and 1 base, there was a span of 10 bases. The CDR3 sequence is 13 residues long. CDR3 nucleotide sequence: TGCAGCGTTTTTACGGGGGGCACAGATACGCAGTATTTT. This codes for CSVFTGGTDTQYF.

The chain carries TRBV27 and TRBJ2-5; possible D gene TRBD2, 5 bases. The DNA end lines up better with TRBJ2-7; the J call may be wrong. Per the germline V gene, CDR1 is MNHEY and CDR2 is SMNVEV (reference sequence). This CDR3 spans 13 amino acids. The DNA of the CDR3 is TGTGCCAGCAGTTTATCGGCGCGGGCCGAGCAGTACTTC. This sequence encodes CASSLSARAEQYF.

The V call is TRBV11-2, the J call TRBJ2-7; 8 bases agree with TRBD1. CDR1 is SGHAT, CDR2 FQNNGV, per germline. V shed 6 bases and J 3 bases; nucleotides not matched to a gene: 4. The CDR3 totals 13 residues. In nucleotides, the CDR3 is TGTGCCAGCAGTCCGGACAGGGTCTACGAGCAGTACTTC. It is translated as CASSPDRVYEQYF.

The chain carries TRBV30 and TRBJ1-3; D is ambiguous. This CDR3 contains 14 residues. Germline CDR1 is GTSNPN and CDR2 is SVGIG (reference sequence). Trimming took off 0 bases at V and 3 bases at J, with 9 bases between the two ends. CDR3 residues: CAWSVEGYGNTIYF. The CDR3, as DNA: TGTGCCTGGAGTGTAGAGGGCTATGGAAACACCATATATTTT.

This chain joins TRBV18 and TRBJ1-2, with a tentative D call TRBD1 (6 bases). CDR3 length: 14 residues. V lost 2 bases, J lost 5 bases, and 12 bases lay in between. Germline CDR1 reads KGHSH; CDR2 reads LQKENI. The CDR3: CASSPGRGAYGYTF. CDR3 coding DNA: TGTGCCAGCTCACCAGGCAGGGGCGCTTATGGCTACACCTTC.

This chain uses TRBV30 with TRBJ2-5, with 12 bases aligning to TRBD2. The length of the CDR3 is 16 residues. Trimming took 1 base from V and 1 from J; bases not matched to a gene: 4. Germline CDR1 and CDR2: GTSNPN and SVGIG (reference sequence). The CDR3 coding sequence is TGTGCCTGGAGTGAGTGGACTAGCGGGACCCAAGAGACCCAGTACTTC. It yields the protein CAWSEWTSGTQETQYF.

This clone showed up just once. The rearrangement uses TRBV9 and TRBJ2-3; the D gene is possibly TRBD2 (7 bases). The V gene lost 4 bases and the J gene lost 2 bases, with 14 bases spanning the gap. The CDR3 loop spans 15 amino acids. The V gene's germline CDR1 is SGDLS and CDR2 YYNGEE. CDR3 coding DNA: TGTGCCAGCAGCACAGGGAGCGGGACCACAGATACGCAGTATTTT. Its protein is CASSTGSGTTDTQYF.

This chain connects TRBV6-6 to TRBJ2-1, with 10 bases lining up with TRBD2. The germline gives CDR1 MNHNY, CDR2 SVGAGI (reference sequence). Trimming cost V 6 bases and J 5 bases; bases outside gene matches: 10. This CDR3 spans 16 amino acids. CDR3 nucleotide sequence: TGTGCCAGCAGCCTGAGCGGGAGGGCAGGCCACAATGAGCAGTTCTTC. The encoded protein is CASSLSGRAGHNEQFF.

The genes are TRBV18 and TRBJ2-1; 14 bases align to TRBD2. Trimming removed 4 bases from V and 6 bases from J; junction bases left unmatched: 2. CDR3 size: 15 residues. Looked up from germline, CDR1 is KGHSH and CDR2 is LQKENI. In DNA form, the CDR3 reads TGTGCCAGCTCACTTGGACTAGCGGGAGGCAATGAGCAGTTCTTC. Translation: CASSLGLAGGNEQFF.

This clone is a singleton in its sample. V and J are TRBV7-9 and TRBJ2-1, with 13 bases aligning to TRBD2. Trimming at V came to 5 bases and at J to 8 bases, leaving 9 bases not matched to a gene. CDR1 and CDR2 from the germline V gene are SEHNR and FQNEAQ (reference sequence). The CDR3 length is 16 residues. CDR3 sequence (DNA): TGTGCCAGCAGCCCACAAGGACTAGCGGGAGCATATGAGCAGTTCTTC. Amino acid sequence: CASSPQGLAGAYEQFF.

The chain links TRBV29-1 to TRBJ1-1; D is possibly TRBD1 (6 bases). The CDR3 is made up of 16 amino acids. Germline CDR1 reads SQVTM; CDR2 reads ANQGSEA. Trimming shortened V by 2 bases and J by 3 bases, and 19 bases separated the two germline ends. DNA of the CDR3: TGCAGCGTTGAAAGTTCGCGGGGGCCTCTCCACACTGAAGCTTTCTTT. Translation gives CSVESSRGPLHTEAFF.

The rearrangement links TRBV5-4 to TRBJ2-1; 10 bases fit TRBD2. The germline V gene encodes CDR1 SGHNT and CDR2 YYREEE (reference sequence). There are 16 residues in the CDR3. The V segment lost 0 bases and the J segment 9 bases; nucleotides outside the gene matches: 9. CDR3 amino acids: CASSLGVAGGSGEQFF. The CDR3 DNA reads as TGTGCCAGCAGCTTGGGGGTAGCGGGAGGCTCGGGTGAGCAGTTCTTC.

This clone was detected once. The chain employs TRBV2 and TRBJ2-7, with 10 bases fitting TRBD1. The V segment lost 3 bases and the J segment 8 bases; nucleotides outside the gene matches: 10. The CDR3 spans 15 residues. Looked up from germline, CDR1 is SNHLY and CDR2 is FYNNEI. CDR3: CASSDGGRDRGQQYF. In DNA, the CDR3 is TGTGCCAGCAGTGATGGGGGACGGGACAGGGGACAGCAGTACTTC.